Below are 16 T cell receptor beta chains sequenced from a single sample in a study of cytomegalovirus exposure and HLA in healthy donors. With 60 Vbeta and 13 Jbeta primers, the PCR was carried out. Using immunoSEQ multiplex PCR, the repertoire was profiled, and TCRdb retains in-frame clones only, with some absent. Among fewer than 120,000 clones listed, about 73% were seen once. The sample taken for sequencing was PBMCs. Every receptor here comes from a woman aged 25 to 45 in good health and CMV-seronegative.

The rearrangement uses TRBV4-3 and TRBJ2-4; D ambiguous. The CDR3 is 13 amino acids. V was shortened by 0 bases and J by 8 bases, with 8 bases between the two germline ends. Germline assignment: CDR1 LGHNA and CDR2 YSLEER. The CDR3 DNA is TGCGCCAGCAGCCAAGACCGTGCGGACATTCAGTACTTC. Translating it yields CASSQDRADIQYF.

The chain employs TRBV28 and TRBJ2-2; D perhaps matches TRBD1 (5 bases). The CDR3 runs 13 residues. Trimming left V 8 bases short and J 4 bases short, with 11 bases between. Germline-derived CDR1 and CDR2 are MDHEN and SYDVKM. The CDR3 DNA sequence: TGTGCCAGCGGAGCAGGGTTCACCGGGGAGCTGTTTTTT. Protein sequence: CASGAGFTGELFF. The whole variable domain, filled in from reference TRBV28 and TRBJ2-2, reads DVKVTQSSRYLVKRTGEKVFLECVQDMDHENMFWYRQDPGLGLRLIYFSYDVKMKEKGDIPEGYSVSREKKERFSLILESASTNQTSMYLCASGAGFTGELFFGEGSRLTVL.

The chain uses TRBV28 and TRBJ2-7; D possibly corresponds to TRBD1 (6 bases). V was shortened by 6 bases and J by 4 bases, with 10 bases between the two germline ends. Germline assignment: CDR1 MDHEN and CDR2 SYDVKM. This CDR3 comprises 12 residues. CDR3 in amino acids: CASSPGDYEQYF. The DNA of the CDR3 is TGTGCCAGCAGCCCAGGGGATTACGAGCAGTACTTC.

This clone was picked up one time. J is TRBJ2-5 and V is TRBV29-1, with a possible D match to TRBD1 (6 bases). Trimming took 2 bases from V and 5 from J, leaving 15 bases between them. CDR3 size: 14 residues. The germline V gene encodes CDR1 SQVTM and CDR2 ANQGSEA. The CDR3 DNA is TGCAGCGTTGAATCCAGCATAAGGGGGGAGACCCAGTACTTC. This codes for CSVESSIRGETQYF.

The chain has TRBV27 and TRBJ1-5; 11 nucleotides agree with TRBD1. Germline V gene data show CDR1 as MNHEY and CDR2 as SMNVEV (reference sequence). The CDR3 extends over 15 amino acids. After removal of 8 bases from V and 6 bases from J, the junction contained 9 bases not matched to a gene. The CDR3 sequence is CASRTGGGYGQPQHF. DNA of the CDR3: TGTGCCAGCCGGACAGGGGGCGGGTATGGTCAGCCCCAGCATTTT.

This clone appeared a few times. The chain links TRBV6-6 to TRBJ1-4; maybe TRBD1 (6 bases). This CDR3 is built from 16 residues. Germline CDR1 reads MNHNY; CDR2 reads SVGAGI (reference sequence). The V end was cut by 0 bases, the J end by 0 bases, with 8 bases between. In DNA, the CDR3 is TGTGCCAGCAGTTACTCGAGGACAGCAACTAATGAAAAACTGTTTTTT. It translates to CASSYSRTATNEKLFF.

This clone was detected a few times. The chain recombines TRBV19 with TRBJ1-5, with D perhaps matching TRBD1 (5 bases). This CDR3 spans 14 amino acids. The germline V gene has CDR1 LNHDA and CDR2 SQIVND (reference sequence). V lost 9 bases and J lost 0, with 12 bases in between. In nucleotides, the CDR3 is TGTGCCAGCCATCTCAGGGATAGCAATCAGCCCCAGCATTTT. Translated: CASHLRDSNQPQHF.

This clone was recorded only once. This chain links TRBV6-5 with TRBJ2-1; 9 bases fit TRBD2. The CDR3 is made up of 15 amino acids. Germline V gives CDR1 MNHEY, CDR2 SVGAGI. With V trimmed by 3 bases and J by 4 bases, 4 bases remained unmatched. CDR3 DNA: TGTGCCAGCAGTTATGAGGCGGGGGGGTACAATGAGCAGTTCTTC. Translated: CASSYEAGGYNEQFF.

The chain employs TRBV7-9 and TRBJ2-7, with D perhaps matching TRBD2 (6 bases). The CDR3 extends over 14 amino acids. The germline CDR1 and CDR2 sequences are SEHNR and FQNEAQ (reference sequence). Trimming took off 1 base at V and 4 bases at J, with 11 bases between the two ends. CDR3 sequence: CASSLGRDMYEQYF. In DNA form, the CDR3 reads TGTGCCAGCAGCTTAGGGCGGGATATGTACGAGCAGTACTTC.

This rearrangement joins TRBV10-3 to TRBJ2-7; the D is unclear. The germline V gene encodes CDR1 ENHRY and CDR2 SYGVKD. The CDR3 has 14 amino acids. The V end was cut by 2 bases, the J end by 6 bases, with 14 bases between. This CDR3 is CAISENIAIAEQYF. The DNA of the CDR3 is TGTGCCATCAGTGAGAACATAGCAATAGCCGAGCAGTACTTC.

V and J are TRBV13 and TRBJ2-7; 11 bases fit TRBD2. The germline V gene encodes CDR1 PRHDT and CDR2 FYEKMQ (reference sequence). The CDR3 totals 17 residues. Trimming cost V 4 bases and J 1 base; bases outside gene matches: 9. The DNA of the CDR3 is TGTGCCAGCAGCTCCAGCACTAGCGGGAGTTGGTCCTACGAGCAGTACTTC. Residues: CASSSSTSGSWSYEQYF. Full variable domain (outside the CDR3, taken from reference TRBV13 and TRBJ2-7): AAGVIQSPRHLIKEKRETATLKCYPIPRHDTVYWYQQGPGQDPQFLISFYEKMQSDKGSIPDRFSAQQFSDYHSELNMSSLELGDSALYFCASSSSTSGSWSYEQYFGPGTRLTVT.

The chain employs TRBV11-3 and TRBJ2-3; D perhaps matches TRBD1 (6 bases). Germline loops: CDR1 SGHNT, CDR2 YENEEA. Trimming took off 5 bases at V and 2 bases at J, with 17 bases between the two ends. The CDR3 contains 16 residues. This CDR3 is CASSTTSGADTDTQYF. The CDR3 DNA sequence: TGTGCCAGCAGCACCACCTCAGGGGCCGACACAGATACGCAGTATTTT. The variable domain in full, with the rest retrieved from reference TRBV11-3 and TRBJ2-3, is EAGVVQSPRYKIIEKKQPVAFWCNPISGHNTLYWYLQNLGQGPELLIRYENEEAVDDSQLPKDRFSAERLKGVDSTLKIQPAELGDSAVYLCASSTTSGADTDTQYFGPGTRLTVL.

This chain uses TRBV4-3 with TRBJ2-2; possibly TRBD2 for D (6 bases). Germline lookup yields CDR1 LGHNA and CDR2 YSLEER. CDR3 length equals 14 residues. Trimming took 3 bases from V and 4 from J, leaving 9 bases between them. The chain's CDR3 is CASSHGGFTGELFF. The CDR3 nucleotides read TGCGCCAGCAGCCACGGGGGATTCACCGGGGAGCTGTTTTTT.

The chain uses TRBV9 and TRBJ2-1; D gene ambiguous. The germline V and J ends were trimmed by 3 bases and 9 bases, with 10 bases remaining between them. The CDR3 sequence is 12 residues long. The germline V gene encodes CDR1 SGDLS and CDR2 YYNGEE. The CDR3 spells CASSERSGEQFF. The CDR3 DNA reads TGTGCCAGCAGCGAGAGAAGTGGTGAGCAGTTCTTC.

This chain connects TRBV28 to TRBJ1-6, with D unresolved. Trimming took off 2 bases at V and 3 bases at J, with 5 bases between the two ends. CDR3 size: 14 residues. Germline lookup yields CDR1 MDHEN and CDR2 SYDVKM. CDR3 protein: CASSLTGYNSPLHF. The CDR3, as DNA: TGTGCCAGCAGTTTAACGGGCTATAATTCACCCCTCCACTTT.

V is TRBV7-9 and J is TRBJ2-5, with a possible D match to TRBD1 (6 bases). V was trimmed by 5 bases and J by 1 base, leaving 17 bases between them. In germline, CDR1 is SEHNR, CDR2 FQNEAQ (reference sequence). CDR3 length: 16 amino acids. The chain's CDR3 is CASSPPLQGSQETQYF. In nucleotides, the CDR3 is TGTGCCAGCAGCCCACCCTTACAGGGCTCCCAAGAGACCCAGTACTTC.